This T cell receptor (beta chain) was sequenced in a study of T cell repertoires in cytomegalovirus infection (dated by TCRdb to 2018 to 2020). Notes on the research overall: The peptide stimulations were aimed at well-studied HLA-B-restricted epitopes as well as recently identified HLA-C-restricted CMV epitopes, whose presentation resists viral immunomodulation. Donor HLA type was relevant to the analysis, as public TCR beta signatures indicated carriage of CMV infection together with the matching HLA type.

This clonotype was seen a handful of times. Its recognized antigen is unknown. No base quality information exists; no much larger clone differs at one position. In the germline V gene, CDR1 corresponds to MNHEY and CDR2 to SVGEGT. For this chain, trimming is 8 bases at the V end and 3 bases at the J end, and the number of junction bases without a gene match is 10. Inclusive of the bounding cysteine and phenylalanine, the CDR3 is 16 residues long. The entry retains the CDR3 DNA only, 48 bases that are in frame from base 1. The sample's treatment or condition label, decoded: in vitro stimulation with specific CMV peptide epitopes to enrich CMV-specific T cells. This sample was sequenced with an Illumina HiSeq 1500. The raw public reads went through TCRdb reprocessing: fastp at Q25, MiXCR clone calling, in-frame beta chains kept. Duplicate CDR3 protein sequences are folded into a single record with the most common DNA and genes. The sample profile shows hundreds of thousands of distinct CDR3 sequences; around 32% of them were found once. Roughly 12% of the sample is held by the ten biggest clonotypes.

Points the paper makes about the study in general: The ex vivo response was dominated by HLA-C-restricted CMV-specific TCR beta clonotypes, and the single most frequent clonotype in two of eight donors was supplied by these HLA-C-restricted clonotypes. In both this cohort and an independent cohort of 350 or so donors, the cumulative frequency of public TCR beta family members distinguished carriers of CMV infection plus the relevant HLA type.

The sequence was collected from a human donor in good health (CMV status not recorded). Some clones in this sample may be carry-over from other donors' samples. This sample comprised cultured CD8+ T cells from PBMCs, obtained from culture after CMV antigen stimulation. This sequence uses TRBV6-2 or TRBV6-3 and TRBJ2-2, with 9 bases matching TRBD2. The nucleotide sequence is TGTGCCAGCGGGGGAGCGGGGGGCTCTTACACCGGGGAGCTGTTTTTT. Translation gives CASGGAGGSYTGELFF.